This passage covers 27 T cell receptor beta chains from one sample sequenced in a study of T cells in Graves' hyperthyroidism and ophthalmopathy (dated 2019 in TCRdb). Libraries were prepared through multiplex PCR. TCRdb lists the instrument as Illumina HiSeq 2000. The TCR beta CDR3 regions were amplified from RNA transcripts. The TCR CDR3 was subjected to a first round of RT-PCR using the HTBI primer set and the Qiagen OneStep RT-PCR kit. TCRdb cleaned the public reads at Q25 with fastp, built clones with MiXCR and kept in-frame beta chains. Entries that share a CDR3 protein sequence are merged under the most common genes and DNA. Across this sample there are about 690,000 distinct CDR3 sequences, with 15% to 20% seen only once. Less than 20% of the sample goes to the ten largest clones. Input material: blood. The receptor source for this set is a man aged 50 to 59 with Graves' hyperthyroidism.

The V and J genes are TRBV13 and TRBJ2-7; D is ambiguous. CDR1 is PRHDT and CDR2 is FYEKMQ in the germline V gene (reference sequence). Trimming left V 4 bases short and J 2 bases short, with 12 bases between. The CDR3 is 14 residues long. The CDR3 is CASSSVEAPYEQYF. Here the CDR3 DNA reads TGTGCCAGCAGCTCTGTCGAGGCCCCCTACGAGCAGTACTTC.

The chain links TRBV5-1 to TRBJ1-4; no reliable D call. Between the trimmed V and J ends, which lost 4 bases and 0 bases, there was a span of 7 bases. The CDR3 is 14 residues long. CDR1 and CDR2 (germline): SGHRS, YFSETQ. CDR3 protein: CASSEMTTNEKLFF. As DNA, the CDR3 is TGCGCCAGCAGCGAAATGACAACTAATGAAAAACTGTTTTTT.

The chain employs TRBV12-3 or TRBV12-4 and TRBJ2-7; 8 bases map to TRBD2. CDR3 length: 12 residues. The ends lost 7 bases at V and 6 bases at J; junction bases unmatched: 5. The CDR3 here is CASKASGREQYF. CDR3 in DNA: TGTGCCAGCAAGGCTAGCGGGCGCGAGCAGTACTTC.

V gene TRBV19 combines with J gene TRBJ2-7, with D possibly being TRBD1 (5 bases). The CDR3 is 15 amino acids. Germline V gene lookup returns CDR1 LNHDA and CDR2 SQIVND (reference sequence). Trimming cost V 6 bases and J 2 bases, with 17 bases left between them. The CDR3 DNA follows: TGTGCCAGTAGCCTCCGAGGACAAGGTACCTACGAGCAGTACTTC. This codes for CASSLRGQGTYEQYF.

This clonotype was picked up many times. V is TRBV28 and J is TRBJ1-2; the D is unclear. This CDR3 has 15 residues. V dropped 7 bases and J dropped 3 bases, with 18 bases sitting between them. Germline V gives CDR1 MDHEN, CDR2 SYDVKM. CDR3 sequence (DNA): TGTGCCAGCACCCCCGGTGACCGCTCCGACTATGGCTACACCTTC. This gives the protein CASTPGDRSDYGYTF.

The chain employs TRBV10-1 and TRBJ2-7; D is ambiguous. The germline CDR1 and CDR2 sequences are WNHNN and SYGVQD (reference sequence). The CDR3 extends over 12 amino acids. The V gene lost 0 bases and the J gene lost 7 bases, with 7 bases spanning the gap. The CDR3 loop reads CASSESNREQYF. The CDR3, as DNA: TGCGCCAGCAGTGAGTCAAACCGAGAGCAGTACTTC.

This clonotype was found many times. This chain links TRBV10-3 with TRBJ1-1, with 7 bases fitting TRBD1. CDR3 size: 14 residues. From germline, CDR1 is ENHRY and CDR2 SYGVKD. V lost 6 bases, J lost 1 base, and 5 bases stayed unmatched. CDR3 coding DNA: TGTGCCATCAGATCGGGACAGCCGAACACTGAAGCTTTCTTT. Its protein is CAIRSGQPNTEAFF.

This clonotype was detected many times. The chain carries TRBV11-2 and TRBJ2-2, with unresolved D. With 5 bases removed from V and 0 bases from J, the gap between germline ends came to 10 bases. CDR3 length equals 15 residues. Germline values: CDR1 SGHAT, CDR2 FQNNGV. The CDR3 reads CASSPRQANTGELFF. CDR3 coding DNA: TGTGCCAGCAGCCCGCGTCAAGCGAACACCGGGGAGCTGTTTTTT.

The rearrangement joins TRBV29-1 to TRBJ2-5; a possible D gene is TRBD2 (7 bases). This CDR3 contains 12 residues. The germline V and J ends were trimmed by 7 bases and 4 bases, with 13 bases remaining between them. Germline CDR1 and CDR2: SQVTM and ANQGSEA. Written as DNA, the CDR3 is TGCAGCGGGGGGGGCCTCAGAGAGACCCAGTACTTC. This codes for CSGGGLRETQYF.

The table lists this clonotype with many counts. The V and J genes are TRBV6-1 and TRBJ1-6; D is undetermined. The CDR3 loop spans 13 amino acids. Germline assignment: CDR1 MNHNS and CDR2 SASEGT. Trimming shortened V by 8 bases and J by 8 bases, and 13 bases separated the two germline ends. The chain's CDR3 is CASGGGLDSPLHF. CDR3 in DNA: TGTGCCAGCGGTGGAGGGCTTGATTCACCCCTCCACTTT.

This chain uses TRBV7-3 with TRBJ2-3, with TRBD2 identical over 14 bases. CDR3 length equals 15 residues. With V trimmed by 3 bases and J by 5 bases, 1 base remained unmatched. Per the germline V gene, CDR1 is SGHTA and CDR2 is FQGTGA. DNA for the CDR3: TGTGCCAGCAGCTTCGGGACTAGCGGGAGAGATACGCAGTATTTT. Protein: CASSFGTSGRDTQYF. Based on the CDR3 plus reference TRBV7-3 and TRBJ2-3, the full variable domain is GAGVSQTPSNKVTEKGKYVELRCDPISGHTALYWYRQSLGQGPEFLIYFQGTGAADDSGLPNDRFFAVRPEGSVSTLKIQRTERGDSAVYLCASSFGTSGRDTQYFGPGTRLTVL.

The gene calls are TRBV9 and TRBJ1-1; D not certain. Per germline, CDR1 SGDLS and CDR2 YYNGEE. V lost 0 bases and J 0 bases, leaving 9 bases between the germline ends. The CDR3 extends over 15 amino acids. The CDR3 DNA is TGTGCCAGCAGCGTAGATGCAGCCATGAACACTGAAGCTTTCTTT. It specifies CASSVDAAMNTEAFF.

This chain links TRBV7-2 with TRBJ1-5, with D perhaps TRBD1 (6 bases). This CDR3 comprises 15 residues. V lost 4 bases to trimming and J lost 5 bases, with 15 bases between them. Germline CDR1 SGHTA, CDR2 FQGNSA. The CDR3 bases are TGTGCCAGCAGCTCGTGGGAACAGGGCTATCAGCCCCAGCATTTT. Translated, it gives CASSSWEQGYQPQHF.

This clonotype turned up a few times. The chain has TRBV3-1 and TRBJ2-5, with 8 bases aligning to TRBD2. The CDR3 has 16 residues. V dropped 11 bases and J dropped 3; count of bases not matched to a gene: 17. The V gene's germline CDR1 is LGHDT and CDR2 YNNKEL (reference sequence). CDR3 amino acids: CACPPWAPGGEETQYF. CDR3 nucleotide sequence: TGTGCCTGCCCTCCATGGGCCCCGGGGGGGGAAGAGACCCAGTACTTC.

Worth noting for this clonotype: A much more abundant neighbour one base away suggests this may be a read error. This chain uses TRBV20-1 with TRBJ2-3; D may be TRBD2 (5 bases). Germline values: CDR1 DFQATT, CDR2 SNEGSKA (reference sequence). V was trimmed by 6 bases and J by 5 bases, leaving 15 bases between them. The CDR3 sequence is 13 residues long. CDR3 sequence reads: CSARTGGIDTQYF. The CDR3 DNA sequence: TGCAGTGCCAGGACTGGCGGCATAGATACGCAGTATTTT.

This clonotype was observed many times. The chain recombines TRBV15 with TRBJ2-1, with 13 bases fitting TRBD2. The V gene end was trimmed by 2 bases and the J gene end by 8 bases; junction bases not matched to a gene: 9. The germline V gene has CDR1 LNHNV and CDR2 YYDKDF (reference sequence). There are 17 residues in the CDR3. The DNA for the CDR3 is TGTGCCACCAGCAGACGGACTAGCGGGAGTACTGTAGATGAGCAGTTCTTC. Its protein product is CATSRRTSGSTVDEQFF.

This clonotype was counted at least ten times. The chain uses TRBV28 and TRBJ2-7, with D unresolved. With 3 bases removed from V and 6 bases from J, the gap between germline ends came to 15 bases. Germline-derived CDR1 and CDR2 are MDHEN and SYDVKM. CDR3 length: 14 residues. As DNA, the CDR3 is TGTGCCAGCAGTTTCGGCCCCCAAGCGATCGAGCAGTACTTC. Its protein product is CASSFGPQAIEQYF. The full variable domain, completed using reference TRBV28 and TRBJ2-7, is DVKVTQSSRYLVKRTGEKVFLECVQDMDHENMFWYRQDPGLGLRLIYFSYDVKMKEKGDIPEGYSVSREKKERFSLILESASTNQTSMYLCASSFGPQAIEQYFGPGTRLTVT.

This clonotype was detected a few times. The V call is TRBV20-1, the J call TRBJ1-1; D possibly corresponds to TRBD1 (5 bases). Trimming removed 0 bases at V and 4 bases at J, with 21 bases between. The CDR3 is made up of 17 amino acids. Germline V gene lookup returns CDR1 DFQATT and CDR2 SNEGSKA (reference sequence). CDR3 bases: TGCAGTGCTAGAGATTTAGGTCTCGGGGGTCGAATCACTGAAGCTTTCTTT. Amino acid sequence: CSARDLGLGGRITEAFF.

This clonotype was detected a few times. The CDR3 spells CASGDPGTGNTIYF. Written as DNA, the CDR3 is TGTGCCAGCGGGGACCCAGGGACTGGAAACACCATATATTTT. The chain uses TRBV6-1 and TRBJ1-3; a possible D gene is TRBD1 (5 bases). Trimming took off 8 bases at V and 2 bases at J, with 13 bases between the two ends. Germline CDR1 MNHNS, CDR2 SASEGT. CDR3 length: 14 residues.

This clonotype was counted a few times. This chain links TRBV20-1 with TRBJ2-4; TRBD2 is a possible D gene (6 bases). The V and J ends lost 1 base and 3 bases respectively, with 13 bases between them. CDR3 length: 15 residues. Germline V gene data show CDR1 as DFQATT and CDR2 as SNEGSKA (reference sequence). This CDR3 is CSARVLAQDKNIQYF. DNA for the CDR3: TGCAGTGCTAGAGTACTAGCCCAGGACAAAAACATTCAGTACTTC.

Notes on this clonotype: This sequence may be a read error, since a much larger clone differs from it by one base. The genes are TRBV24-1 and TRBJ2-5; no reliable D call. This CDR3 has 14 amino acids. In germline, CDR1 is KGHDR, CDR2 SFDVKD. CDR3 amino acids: CATGDLKLGETQYF. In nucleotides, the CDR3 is TGTGCCACCGGTGATTTGAAGCTAGGGGAGACCCAGTACTTC.

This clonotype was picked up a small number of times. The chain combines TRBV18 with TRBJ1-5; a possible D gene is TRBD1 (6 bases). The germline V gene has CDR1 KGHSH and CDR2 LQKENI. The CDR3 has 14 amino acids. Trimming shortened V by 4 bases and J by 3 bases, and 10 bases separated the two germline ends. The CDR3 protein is CASSHGQLNQPQHF. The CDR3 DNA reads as TGTGCCAGCTCACACGGACAGCTCAATCAGCCCCAGCATTTT.

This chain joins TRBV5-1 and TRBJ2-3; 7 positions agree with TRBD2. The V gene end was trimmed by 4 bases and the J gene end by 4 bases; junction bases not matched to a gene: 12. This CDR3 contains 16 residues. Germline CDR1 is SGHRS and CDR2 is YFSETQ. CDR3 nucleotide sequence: TGCGCCAGCAGCCCGGGACCAGCGGGAAGAGCAGATACGCAGTATTTT. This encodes CASSPGPAGRADTQYF.

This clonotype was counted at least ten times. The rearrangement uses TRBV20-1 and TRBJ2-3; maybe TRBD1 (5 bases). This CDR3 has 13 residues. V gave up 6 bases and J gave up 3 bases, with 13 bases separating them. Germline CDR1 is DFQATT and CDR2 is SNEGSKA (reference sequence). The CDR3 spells CSAVRALTDTQYF. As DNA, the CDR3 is TGCAGTGCGGTCAGGGCATTGACAGATACGCAGTATTTT.

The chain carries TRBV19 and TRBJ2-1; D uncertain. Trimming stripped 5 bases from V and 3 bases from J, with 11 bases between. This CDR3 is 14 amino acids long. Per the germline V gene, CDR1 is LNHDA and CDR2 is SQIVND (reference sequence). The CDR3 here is CASSPPKGYNEQFF. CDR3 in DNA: TGTGCCAGTAGTCCCCCCAAAGGCTACAATGAGCAGTTCTTC.

The CDR3 loop is CAWSEGNTPFF. CDR3 bases: TGTGCCTGGAGCGAAGGTAATACTCCGTTCTTC. This rearrangement joins TRBV30 to TRBJ2-1; D call uncertain. Germline assignment: CDR1 GTSNPN and CDR2 SVGIG (reference sequence). V was clipped by 3 bases and J by 15 bases, with 15 bases between them. The CDR3 contains 11 residues.

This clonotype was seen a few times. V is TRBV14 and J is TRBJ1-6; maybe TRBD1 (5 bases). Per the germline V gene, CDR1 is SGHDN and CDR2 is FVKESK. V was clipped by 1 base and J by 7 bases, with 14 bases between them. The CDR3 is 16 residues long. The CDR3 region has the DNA TGTGCCAGCAGCCAAGTTGTCACAGGAGGAAATTCACCCCTCCACTTT. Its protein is CASSQVVTGGNSPLHF.